The rows below give T cell receptor beta chains drawn from one sample of a study of regulatory T cells in long-lasting Graves disease. Using its own MiXCR run on the multiplex PCR reads, TCRdb lists one record per CDR3 protein. The sample lists hundreds of thousands of distinct CDR3 sequences, about 20% seen once, with roughly 20% in the top ten. The sequences come from peripheral blood mononuclear cells (PBMCs), collected when the disease was refractory, from a patient treated with antithyroid drugs. The receptors were sampled from a female donor with Graves disease. Each CDR3 is given with its conserved first and last residue. A D gene is named only where the DNA matches it firmly. Not every row has a clone size; where given, it reads once, few, many or a size class.

D gene,J gene,V gene,clone size,CDR3 protein,CDR3 DNA
NA,TRBJ2-5,TRBV5-1,NA,CASSLERYQETQYF,TGCGCCAGCAGCTTGGAGAGGTACCAAGAGACCCAGTACTTC
NA,TRBJ1-2,TRBV30,many,CAWYLGHGIYGYTF,TGTGCCTGGTACCTGGGACACGGGATCTATGGCTACACCTTC
NA,TRBJ1-5,TRBV7-9,many,CASSPDTNQPQHF,TGTGCCAGCAGCCCCGACACGAATCAGCCCCAGCATTTT
NA,TRBJ1-1,TRBV5-1,many,CASSLVGNLNTEAFF,TGCGCCAGCAGCTTGGTTGGCAATCTGAACACTGAAGCTTTCTTT
NA,TRBJ2-1,TRBV7-2,few,CASSSPSNRLGDNEQFF,TGTGCCAGCAGCTCCCCTTCCAACCGGTTGGGGGACAATGAGCAGTTCTTC
TRBD1,TRBJ1-2,TRBV6-1,once,CASSLGTGWAYGYTF,TGTGCCAGCAGCCTCGGGACAGGGTGGGCCTATGGCTACACCTTC
NA,TRBJ2-7,TRBV28,many,CASNRATYEQYF,TGTGCCAGTAACAGGGCCACCTACGAGCAGTACTTC
TRBD1,TRBJ2-7,TRBV9,NA,CASSVGPGGGYEQYF,TGTGCCAGCAGCGTAGGACCAGGGGGCGGCTACGAGCAGTACTTC
NA,TRBJ1-1,TRBV14,many,CASSRVPGGTEAFF,TGTGCCAGCAGCCGAGTCCCGGGCGGCACTGAAGCTTTCTTT
NA,TRBJ1-1,TRBV18,once,CASSQYGEVAFF,TGTGCCAGCTCACAATACGGGGAGGTAGCTTTCTTT
NA,TRBJ2-5,TRBV5-1,NA,CASSFHQETQYF,TGCGCCAGCAGCTTTCATCAAGAGACCCAGTACTTC
TRBD2,TRBJ2-7,TRBV6-2/TRBV6-3,few,CASSALTSVEQYF,TGTGCCAGCAGTGCTTTAACTAGCGTCGAGCAGTACTTC
TRBD1,TRBJ2-5,TRBV2,many,CASRAGTGGSGETQYF,TGTGCCAGCAGAGCCGGGACAGGGGGCAGTGGGGAGACCCAGTACTTC
TRBD1,TRBJ1-6,TRBV3-1,few,CASSPATGARSPLHF,TGTGCCAGCAGCCCGGCGACAGGGGCGAGGTCACCCCTCCACTTT
NA,TRBJ1-2,TRBV20-1,NA,CSASRGGGYTF,TGCAGTGCTTCACGAGGGGGTGGCTACACCTTC
TRBD1,TRBJ2-2,TRBV19,many,CASSPPGQGGTGELFF,TGTGCCAGCAGTCCGCCGGGACAGGGGGGCACCGGGGAGCTGTTTTTT
TRBD1,TRBJ1-1,TRBV6-2/TRBV6-3,NA,CASSYGRGLEAFF,TGTGCCAGCAGTTACGGCAGGGGGCTTGAAGCTTTCTTT
NA,TRBJ1-2,TRBV18,NA,CASSPSGGVGYTF,TGTGCCAGCTCCCCGTCGGGGGGGGTTGGCTACACCTTC
TRBD1,TRBJ1-5,TRBV7-3,many,CASSPRGQGMAQPQHF,TGTGCCAGCAGCCCTAGGGGACAGGGGATGGCACAGCCCCAGCATTTT
NA,TRBJ1-5,TRBV6-5,few,CASSYRPDNQPQHF,TGTGCCAGCAGTTACAGGCCAGATAATCAGCCCCAGCATTTT
TRBD2,TRBJ2-7,TRBV2,NA,CASSEFSSGKLGEQYF,TGTGCCAGCAGTGAATTTTCTAGCGGGAAGTTGGGCGAGCAGTACTTC
TRBD1,TRBJ1-2,TRBV6-1,many,CASSRLQGSGYTF,TGTGCCAGCAGCCGATTACAGGGGAGCGGCTACACCTTC
NA,TRBJ2-2,TRBV28,many,CASSLGPGLNTGELFF,TGTGCCAGCAGCTTGGGCCCGGGGCTGAACACCGGGGAGCTGTTTTTT
TRBD1,TRBJ1-1,TRBV4-1,NA,CASSQPPRRTGNTEAFF,TGCGCCAGCAGCCAACCGCCGAGGAGGACAGGGAACACTGAAGCTTTCTTT
NA,TRBJ1-2,TRBV14,NA,CASSQDFTAFYGYTF,TGTGCCAGCAGCCAAGATTTTACTGCCTTCTATGGCTACACCTTC
TRBD2,TRBJ2-5,TRBV6-1,many,CASRTSGQETQYF,TGTGCCAGCAGAACTAGCGGTCAAGAGACCCAGTACTTC
NA,TRBJ2-2,TRBV5-1,NA,CASSPGVAPTNTGELFF,TGCGCCAGCAGCCCGGGGGTCGCCCCCACGAACACCGGGGAGCTGTTTTTT
NA,TRBJ1-1,TRBV30,NA,CAWARAEAFF,TGTGCCTGGGCCAGGGCCGAAGCTTTCTTT
NA,TRBJ2-2,TRBV5-1,few,CASSPPAGANTGELFF,TGCGCCAGCAGCCCCCCGGCAGGGGCGAACACCGGGGAGCTGTTTTTT
TRBD2,TRBJ2-2,TRBV10-1,many,CASSDGTSGYTGELFF,TGCGCCAGCAGTGATGGGACTAGCGGGTACACCGGGGAGCTGTTTTTT
NA,TRBJ2-5,TRBV13,few,CASSRGSLETQYF,TGTGCCAGCAGTAGAGGCAGCTTAGAGACCCAGTACTTC